This entry concerns a single T cell receptor beta chain. The antigen is unknown. CDR1 is SGHDT, CDR2 YYEEEE, per germline. The ends lost 1 base at V and 7 bases at J; junction bases unmatched: 7. The CDR3 spans 16 residues. The data are from a study of Ad26.COV2.S vaccination and SARS-CoV-2 variants. Regarding the study as a whole: Measurement of non-spike TCR breadth gave similar results in vaccine and placebo recipients.

Data came from immunoSEQ multiplex PCR; TCRdb stores just in-frame clones and leaves some out. Of roughly 300,000 clones detected, 75% to 90% appear once; the ten largest clones hold about 10%. The treatment: approximately 18 received Ad26.COV2.S at low or high dose, single or two shots; about 5 received placebo; per-sample allocation not given. Samples came from day 63 after the first vaccine or placebo injection. The chain carries TRBV5-6 and TRBJ1-5; 11 nucleotides line up with TRBD1. Source: peripheral blood, taken in a trial of Ad26.COV2.S vaccine versus placebo. This TCR was recovered from a person aged 18-60 years who received the Ad26.COV2.S COVID-19 vaccine or a placebo. The DNA of the CDR3 is TGTGCCAGCAGCTTGCTCGGGACAGGGGGGCTGCAGCCCCAGCATTTT. Amino acid sequence: CASSLLGTGGLQPQHF.